This record concerns one T cell receptor beta chain sequence. Its antigen is still unknown. This PCR relied on a set of 60 Vbeta primers and 13 Jbeta primers. Authors' processing steps: In a later analysis, around 87 million unique TCR beta chains included roughly 11 million shared by two or more donors. The data were produced by immunoSEQ multiplex PCR, yet TCRdb's version contains in-frame clones alone and is incomplete. Clone size and V and J calls were adopted from that table, with D and trimming inferred from the DNA. The sample has 100,000 to 150,000 clones; less than 90% are singletons. The sample belongs to a study of cytomegalovirus exposure and HLA in healthy donors. In the study overall: Earlier results showed some 120 million unique TCR beta sequences derived from roughly 190 million T cells. Study outcomes and limitations: The study put 150 to 200 TCR beta chains on its list as cytomegalovirus-associated. Sequencing artifact likely explains a cluster of highly shared sequence variants.

The CDR3 spans 13 residues. V was pared by 4 bases and J by 4 bases, with 10 bases between. Germline lookup yields CDR1 MGHRA and CDR2 YSYEKL. This clonotype was obtained from a man aged 18 to 30 in good health and CMV-seropositive. V gene TRBV4-1 combines with J gene TRBJ1-1; possibly TRBD1 for D (5 bases). Sequenced: PBMCs. CDR3 residues: CASSPTVPTEAFF. CDR3 nucleotide sequence: TGCGCCAGCAGCCCGACAGTCCCCACTGAAGCTTTCTTT.